These T cell receptor beta chains were read from a single sample in a study of T cell responses to AZD1222 COVID-19 vaccine. This table comes from immunoSEQ multiplex PCR, and its TCRdb copy is limited to in-frame clones, with some not included. The sample has about 110,000 clones, approximately 92% seen once; the top ten hold about 2.5%. The source was peripheral blood, collected 28 days after the second AZD1222 dose. The receptors here all came from an adult who received the AZD1222 COVID-19 vaccine. Each CDR3 is given with its conserved first and last residue. D genes are given only for firm matches. Clone size appears in some rows only: once, few, many, or a class for an expanded clone.

d_gene,v_gene,abundance,j_gene,CDR3aa,CDR3nt
.,TRBV6-2/TRBV6-3,.,TRBJ1-1,CASRPTGMNTEAFF,TGTGCCAGCAGGCCTACAGGTATGAACACTGAAGCTTTCTTT
TRBD1,TRBV12-3/TRBV12-4,.,TRBJ2-5,CASSLRTGTEYF,TGTGCCAGCAGTTTGAGAACCGGGACAGAGTACTTC
TRBD1,TRBV9,.,TRBJ2-1,CASSNRDRVWVEQFF,TGTGCCAGCAGCAACCGGGACAGGGTCTGGGTTGAGCAGTTCTTC
TRBD2,TRBV5-1,.,TRBJ2-2,CASRRTSGENTGELFF,TGCGCCAGCAGACGGACTAGCGGGGAGAACACCGGGGAGCTGTTTTTT
.,TRBV5-5,once,TRBJ1-2,CASSLEGEGYTF,TGTGCCAGCAGCTTGGAAGGTGAAGGCTACACCTTC
TRBD2,TRBV27,once,TRBJ2-3,CASSLSLVAGGFTDTQYF,TGTGCCAGCAGTTTATCGCTGGTAGCGGGGGGTTTCACAGATACGCAGTATTTT
TRBD1,TRBV3-1/TRBV3-2,.,TRBJ2-3,CASSRRGGGYTDTQYF,TGTGCCAGCAGCCGGCGAGGGGGCGGTTACACAGATACGCAGTATTTT
.,TRBV7-2,few,TRBJ2-1,CASSALGVNEQFF,TGTGCCAGCAGCGCCTTAGGCGTCAATGAGCAGTTCTTC
TRBD1,TRBV5-5,.,TRBJ1-3,CASSSRGTANSGNTIYF,TGTGCCAGCAGCTCGCGAGGGACAGCTAACTCTGGAAACACCATATATTTT
.,TRBV7-8,.,TRBJ2-5,CASSPDSQETQYF,TGTGCCAGCAGCCCGGACTCGCAAGAGACCCAGTACTTC
TRBD1,TRBV6-2/TRBV6-3,.,TRBJ2-4,CASSYPDGTGRAKNIQYF,TGTGCCAGCAGTTACCCGGACGGGACAGGGAGGGCCAAAAACATTCAGTACTTC
.,TRBV28,.,TRBJ2-7,CASRRYLPQDEQYF,TGTGCCAGCAGACGGTACCTCCCCCAGGACGAGCAGTACTTC
.,TRBV5-1,.,TRBJ2-1,CASSSSTRGEQFF,TGCGCCAGCAGCTCGTCGACTAGAGGTGAGCAGTTCTTC